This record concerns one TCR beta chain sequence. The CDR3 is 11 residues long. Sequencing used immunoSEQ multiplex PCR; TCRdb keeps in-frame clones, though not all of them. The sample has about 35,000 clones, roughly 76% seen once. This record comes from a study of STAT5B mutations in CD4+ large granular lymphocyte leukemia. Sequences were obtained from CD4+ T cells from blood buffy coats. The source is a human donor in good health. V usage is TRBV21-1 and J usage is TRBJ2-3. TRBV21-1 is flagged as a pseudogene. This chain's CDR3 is CASRKWDTQYF. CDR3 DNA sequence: TGTGCCAGCAGGAAGTGGGATACGCAGTATTTT.